This T cell receptor (beta chain) is from a study of blood T cell repertoires in COVID-19. Overall study context: Collection of acute and convalescent COVID-19 samples took place in the United States, Italy and Spain.

The CDR3 contains 14 residues. V lost 0 bases, J lost 8 bases, and 5 bases stayed unmatched. From germline, CDR1 is LGHNA and CDR2 YSLEER. Original processing notes: Counts of nucleated cells, estimated from reference gene primer amplification, were obtained. The repertoire was sequenced with immunoSEQ multiplex PCR; TCRdb's copy has only in-frame clones and lacks some. V, J and clone size are taken as reported in that table, and D and trimming were inferred from the DNA itself. This sample has around 30,000 clones, with 86% found just once. The J gene is TRBJ1-2, the V gene TRBV4-3; 8 bases are a match to TRBD1. The receptor comes from an elderly woman with active or convalescent COVID-19. Source material: peripheral blood. Written as DNA, the CDR3 is TGCGCCAGCAGCCAAGATCAGGGGGCGCACGGCTACACCTTC. It encodes CASSQDQGAHGYTF.